Described below is a single T cell receptor beta chain sequence and its context. What it recognizes is unknown. Reverse transcription of all isolated RNA meant that expressed TCRB transcripts were sequenced. Only in-frame clones appear in the TCRdb table, and some are missing; sequencing was by immunoSEQ multiplex PCR. This table has hundreds of thousands of clones, roughly a sixth appearing once. The V gene's germline CDR1 is MNHEY and CDR2 SMNVEV (reference sequence). V lost 2 bases and J 7 bases, leaving 14 bases between the germline ends. This CDR3 comprises 14 residues. These data come from a study of beta chain features in type 1 diabetes. Findings and limits, study-wide: Whether HLA type influences TCRB rearrangement remained unresolved here. Across all four CD4+ subsets, people with type 1 diabetes showed modestly shorter TCRB CDR3s.

The sequence came from a man aged 18 to 35 in good health. The chain combines TRBV27 with TRBJ1-2, with unresolved D. The sample taken for sequencing was naive CD4+ T cells from blood. CDR3: CASSLEGPYSGYTF. In nucleotides, the CDR3 is TGTGCCAGCAGTTTAGAGGGCCCCTATAGTGGCTACACCTTC.